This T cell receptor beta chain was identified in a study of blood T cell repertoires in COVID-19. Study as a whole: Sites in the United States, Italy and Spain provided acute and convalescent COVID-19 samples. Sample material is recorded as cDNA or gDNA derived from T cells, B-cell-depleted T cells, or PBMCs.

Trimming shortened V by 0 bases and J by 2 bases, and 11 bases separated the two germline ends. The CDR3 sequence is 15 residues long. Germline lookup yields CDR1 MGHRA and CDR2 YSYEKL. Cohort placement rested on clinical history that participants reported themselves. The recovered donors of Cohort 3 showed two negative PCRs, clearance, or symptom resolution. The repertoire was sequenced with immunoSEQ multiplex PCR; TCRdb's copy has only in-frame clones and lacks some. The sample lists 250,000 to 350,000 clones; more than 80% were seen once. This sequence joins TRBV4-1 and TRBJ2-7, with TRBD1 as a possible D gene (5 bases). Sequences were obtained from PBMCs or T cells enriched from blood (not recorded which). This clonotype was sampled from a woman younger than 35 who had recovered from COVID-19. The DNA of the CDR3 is TGCGCCAGCAGCCAAGAACGACAGTCTCCCTACGAGCAGTACTTC. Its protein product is CASSQERQSPYEQYF.